This T cell receptor beta chain emerged from a study of Graves' ophthalmopathy and Graves' hyperthyroidism. Study-wide results and limits: Blood contained most expanded thyroid clonotypes exceeding 0.001 frequency. A 13-signature model separated ophthalmopathy from stable hyperthyroidism, around 90% sensitivity, 75% to 84% specificity.

The CDR3 totals 12 residues. V shed 6 bases and J shed 8 bases, with 14 bases lying between them. Germline V lookup: CDR1 SQVTM, CDR2 ANQGSEA. Other autoimmune diseases, uncontrolled infections, pregnancy and lactation each led to patient exclusion. Amplification of the TCR beta CDR3 regions used RNA transcripts (as template). Investigators did first-round RT-PCR with HTBI primers, then second-round multiplex PCR. TCRdb independently ran MiXCR on the multiplex PCR reads; one entry per CDR3 protein. The data hold over a million distinct CDR3 sequences, with about 35% observed a single time. As regards this clonotype: Its antigen is not identified.

The sequenced material came from peripheral blood or thyroid tissue (not recorded which). This TCR was sampled from an adult man with Graves' hyperthyroidism. V usage is TRBV29-1 and J usage is TRBJ2-4; the D gene is possibly TRBD1 (6 bases). CDR3 nucleotides: TGCAGCGTGGACACAGGGTTGGACATTCAGTACTTC. Translation: CSVDTGLDIQYF.